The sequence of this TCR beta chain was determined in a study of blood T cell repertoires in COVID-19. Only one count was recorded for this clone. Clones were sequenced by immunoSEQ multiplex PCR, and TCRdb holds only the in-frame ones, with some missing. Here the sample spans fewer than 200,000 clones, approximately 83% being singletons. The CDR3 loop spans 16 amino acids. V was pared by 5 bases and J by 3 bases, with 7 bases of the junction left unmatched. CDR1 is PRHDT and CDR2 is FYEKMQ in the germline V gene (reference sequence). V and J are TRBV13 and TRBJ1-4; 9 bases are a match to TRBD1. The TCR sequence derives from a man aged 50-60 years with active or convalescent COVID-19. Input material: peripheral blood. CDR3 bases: TGTGCCAGCAGCCCCGACAGGGGGGAGGCTAATGAAAAACTGTTTTTT. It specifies CASSPDRGEANEKLFF.